The clone carrying this T cell receptor (beta chain) came up once. This entry is derived from a study of blood T cell repertoires in COVID-19. This CDR3 has 13 residues. V lost 2 bases to trimming and J lost 8 bases, with 10 bases between them. Germline V gene sequence: CDR1 LGHNT, CDR2 FRNRAP. Per the original data handling: Nucleated cell counts were estimated from reference gene primer amplification. This table comes from immunoSEQ multiplex PCR, and its TCRdb copy is limited to in-frame clones, with some not included. D and trimming come from the DNA, and the V and J calls and clone size come from that table. The sample gives about 120,000 clones, 85% to 90% of which show up once; around 9.9% is in the top ten.

Sequencing input: peripheral blood. This receptor was obtained from an elderly man with acute or convalescent COVID-19. This sequence joins TRBV12-5 and TRBJ1-3; D is uncertain. This CDR3 reads CASGLSNEDTIYF. Here the CDR3 DNA reads TGTGCTAGTGGTTTGTCCAATGAGGACACCATATATTTT.